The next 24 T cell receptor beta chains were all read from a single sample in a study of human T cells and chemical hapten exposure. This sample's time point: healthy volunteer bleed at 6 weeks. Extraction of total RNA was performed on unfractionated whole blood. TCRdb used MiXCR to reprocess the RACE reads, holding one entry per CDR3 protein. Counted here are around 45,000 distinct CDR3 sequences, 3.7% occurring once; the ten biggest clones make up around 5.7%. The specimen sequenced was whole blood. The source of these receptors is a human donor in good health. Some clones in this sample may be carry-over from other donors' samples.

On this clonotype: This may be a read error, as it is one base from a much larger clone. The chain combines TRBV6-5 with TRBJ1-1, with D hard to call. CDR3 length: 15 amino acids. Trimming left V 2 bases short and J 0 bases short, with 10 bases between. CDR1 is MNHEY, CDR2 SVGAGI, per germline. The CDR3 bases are TGTGCCAGCAGTTACGGCAGGACCCTGAACACTGAAGCTTTCTTT. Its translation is CASSYGRTLNTEAFF.

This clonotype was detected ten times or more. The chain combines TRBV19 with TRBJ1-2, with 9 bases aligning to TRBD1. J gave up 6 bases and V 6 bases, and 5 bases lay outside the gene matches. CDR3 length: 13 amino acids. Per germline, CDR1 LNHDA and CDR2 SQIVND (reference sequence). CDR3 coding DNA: TGTGCCAGTAGCCCCAGGGACAGGGATGGCTACACCTTC. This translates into CASSPRDRDGYTF.

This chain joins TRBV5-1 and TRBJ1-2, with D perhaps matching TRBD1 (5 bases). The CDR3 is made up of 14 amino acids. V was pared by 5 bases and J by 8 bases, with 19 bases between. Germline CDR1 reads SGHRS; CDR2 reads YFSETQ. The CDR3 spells CASRPGTTPGGYTF. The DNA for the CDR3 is TGCGCCAGCAGGCCTGGGACTACCCCGGGGGGCTACACCTTC.

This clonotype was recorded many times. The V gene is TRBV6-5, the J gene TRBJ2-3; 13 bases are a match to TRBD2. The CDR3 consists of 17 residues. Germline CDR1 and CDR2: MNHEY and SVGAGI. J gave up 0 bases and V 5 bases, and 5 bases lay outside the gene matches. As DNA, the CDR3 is TGTGCCAGCAGTCGGACTAGCGGGAGACGGAGCACAGATACGCAGTATTTT. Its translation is CASSRTSGRRSTDTQYF.

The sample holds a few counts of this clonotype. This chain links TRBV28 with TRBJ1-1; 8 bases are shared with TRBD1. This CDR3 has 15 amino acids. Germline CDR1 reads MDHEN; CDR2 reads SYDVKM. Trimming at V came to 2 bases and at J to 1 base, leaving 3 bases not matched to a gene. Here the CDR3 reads CASSLPGTGNTEAFF. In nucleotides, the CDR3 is TGTGCCAGCAGTTTACCCGGGACAGGGAACACTGAAGCTTTCTTT. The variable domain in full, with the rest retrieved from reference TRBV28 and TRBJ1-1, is DVKVTQSSRYLVKRTGEKVFLECVQDMDHENMFWYRQDPGLGLRLIYFSYDVKMKEKGDIPEGYSVSREKKERFSLILESASTNQTSMYLCASSLPGTGNTEAFFGQGTRLTVV.

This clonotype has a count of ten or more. The CDR3: CASRGRIFSYEQYF. The CDR3 bases are TGTGCCAGCAGGGGCCGGATATTCTCCTACGAGCAGTACTTC. This chain uses TRBV28 with TRBJ2-7; D is unresolved. In germline, CDR1 is MDHEN, CDR2 SYDVKM. The germline V and J ends were trimmed by 6 bases and 0 bases, with 12 bases remaining between them. The CDR3 has 14 amino acids.

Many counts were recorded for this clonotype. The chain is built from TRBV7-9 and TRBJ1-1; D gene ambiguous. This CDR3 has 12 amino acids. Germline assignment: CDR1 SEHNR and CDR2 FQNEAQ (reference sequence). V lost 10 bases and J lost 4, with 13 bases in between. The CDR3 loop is CAILKESTEAFF. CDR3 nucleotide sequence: TGTGCCATCCTAAAAGAGAGCACTGAAGCTTTCTTT.

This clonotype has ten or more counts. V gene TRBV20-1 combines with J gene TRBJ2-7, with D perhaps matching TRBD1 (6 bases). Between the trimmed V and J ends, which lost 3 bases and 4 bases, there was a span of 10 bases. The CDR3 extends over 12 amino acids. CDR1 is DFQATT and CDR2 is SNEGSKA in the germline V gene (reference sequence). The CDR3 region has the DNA TGCAGTGCTAGCTCGAGGGGGTACGAGCAGTACTTC. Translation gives CSASSRGYEQYF.

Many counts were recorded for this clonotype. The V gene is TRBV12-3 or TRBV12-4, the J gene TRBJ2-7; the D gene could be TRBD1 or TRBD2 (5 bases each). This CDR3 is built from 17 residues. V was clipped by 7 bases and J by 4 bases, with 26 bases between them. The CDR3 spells CASTWKGDGKSEYEQYF. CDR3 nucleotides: TGTGCCAGCACCTGGAAAGGGGACGGGAAGTCGGAGTACGAGCAGTACTTC.

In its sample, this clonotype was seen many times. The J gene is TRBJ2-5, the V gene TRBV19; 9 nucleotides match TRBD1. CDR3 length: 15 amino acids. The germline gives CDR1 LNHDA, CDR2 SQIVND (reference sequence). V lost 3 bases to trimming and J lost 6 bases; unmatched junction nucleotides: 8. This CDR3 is CASSIFGQGMQTQYF. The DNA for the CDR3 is TGTGCCAGTAGTATCTTCGGACAGGGGATGCAGACCCAGTACTTC.

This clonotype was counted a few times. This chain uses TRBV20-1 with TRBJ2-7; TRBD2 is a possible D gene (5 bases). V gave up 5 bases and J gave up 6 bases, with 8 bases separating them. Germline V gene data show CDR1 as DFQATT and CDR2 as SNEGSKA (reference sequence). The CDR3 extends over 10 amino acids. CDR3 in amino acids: CSAGEREQYF. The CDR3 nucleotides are TGCAGTGCTGGGGAGCGCGAGCAGTACTTC.

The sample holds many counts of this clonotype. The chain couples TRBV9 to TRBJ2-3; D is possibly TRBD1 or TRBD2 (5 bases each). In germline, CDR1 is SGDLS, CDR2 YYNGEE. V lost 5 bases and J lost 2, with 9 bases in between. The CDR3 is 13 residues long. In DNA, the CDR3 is TGTGCCAGCAGGAGGGGCGTCACAGATACGCAGTATTTT. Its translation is CASRRGVTDTQYF. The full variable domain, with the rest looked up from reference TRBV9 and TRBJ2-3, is DSGVTQTPKHLITATGQRVTLRCSPRSGDLSVYWYQQSLDQGLQFLIQYYNGEERAKGNILERFSAQQFPDLHSELNLSSLELGDSALYFCASRRGVTDTQYFGPGTRLTVL.

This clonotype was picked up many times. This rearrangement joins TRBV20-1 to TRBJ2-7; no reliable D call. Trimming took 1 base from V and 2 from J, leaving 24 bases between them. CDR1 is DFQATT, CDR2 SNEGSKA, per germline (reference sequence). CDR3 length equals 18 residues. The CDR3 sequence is CSARVPTWAGITAYEQYF. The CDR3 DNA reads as TGCAGTGCTAGAGTCCCTACCTGGGCTGGGATCACCGCCTACGAGCAGTACTTC.

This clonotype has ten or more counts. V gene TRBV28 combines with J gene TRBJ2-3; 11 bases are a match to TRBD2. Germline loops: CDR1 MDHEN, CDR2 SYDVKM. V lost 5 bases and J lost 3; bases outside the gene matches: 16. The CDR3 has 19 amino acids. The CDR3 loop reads CASSGPGRLAGLLTDTQYF. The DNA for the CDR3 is TGTGCCAGCAGTGGCCCCGGGAGACTAGCGGGGTTACTAACAGATACGCAGTATTTT.

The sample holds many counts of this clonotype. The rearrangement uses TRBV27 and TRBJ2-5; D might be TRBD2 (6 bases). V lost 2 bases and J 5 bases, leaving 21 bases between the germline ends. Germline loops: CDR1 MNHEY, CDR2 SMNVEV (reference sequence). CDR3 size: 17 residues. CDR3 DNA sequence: TGTGCCAGCAGTTTAACTTTTGATGCGGGGCGGTTGGAGACCCAGTACTTC. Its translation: CASSLTFDAGRLETQYF.

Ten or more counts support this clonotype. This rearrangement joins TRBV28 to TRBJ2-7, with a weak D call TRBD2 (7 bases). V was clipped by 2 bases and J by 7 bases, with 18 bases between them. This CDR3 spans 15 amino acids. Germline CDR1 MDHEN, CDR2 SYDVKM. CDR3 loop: CASSLGYAGGREQYF. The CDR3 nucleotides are TGTGCCAGCAGTTTAGGGTACGCCGGGGGGCGGGAGCAGTACTTC.

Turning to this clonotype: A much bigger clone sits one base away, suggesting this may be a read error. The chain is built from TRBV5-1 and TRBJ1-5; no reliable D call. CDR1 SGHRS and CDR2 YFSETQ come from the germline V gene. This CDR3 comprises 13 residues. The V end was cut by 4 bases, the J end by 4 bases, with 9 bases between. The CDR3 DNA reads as TGCGCCAGCAGCCGAGACAATAATCAGCCCCAGCATTTT. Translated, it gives CASSRDNNQPQHF.

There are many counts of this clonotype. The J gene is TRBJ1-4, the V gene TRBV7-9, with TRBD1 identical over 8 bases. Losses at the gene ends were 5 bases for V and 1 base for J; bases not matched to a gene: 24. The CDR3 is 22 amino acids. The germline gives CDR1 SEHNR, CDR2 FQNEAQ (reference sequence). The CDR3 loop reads CASSPMDRERGLNALTNEKLFF. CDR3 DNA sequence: TGTGCCAGCAGCCCTATGGACAGGGAGCGTGGGTTGAACGCACTAACTAATGAAAAACTGTTTTTT.

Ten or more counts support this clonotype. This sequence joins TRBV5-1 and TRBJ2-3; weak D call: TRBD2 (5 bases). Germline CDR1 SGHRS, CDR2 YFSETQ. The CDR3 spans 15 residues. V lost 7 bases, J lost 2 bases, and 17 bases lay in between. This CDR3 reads CASGPWSGSTDTQYF. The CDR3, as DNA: TGCGCCAGCGGTCCTTGGAGCGGCTCCACAGATACGCAGTATTTT.

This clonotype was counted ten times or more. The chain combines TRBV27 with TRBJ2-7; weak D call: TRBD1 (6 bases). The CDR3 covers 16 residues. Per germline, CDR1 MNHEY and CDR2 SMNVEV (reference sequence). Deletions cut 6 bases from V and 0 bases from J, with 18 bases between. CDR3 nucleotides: TGTGCCAGCAGCTCCGTGACAGGCTCGAGCTCCTACGAGCAGTACTTC. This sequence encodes CASSSVTGSSSYEQYF.

DNA for the CDR3: TGTGCCAGCAGCCGGTTCGTAGGTCGGGGAGCGGGTTTATCTGACGAGCAGTACTTC. It translates to CASSRFVGRGAGLSDEQYF. This chain joins TRBV7-9 and TRBJ2-7, with D perhaps TRBD2 (6 bases). Germline V gene data show CDR1 as SEHNR and CDR2 as FQNEAQ (reference sequence). The CDR3 is 19 amino acids. Trimming stripped 5 bases from V and 5 bases from J, with 31 bases between.

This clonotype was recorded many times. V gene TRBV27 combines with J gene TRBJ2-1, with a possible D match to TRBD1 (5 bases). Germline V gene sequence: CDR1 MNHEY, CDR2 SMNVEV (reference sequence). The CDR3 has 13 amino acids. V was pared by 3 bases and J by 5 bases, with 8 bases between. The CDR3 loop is CASSLIGDNEQFF. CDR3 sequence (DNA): TGTGCCAGCAGTTTGATAGGGGACAATGAGCAGTTCTTC.

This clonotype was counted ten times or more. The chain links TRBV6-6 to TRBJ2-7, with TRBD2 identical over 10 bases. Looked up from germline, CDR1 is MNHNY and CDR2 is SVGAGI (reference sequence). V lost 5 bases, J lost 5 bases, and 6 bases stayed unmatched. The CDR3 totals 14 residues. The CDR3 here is CASSGLAGVNEQYF. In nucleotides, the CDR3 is TGTGCCAGCAGTGGGCTAGCGGGAGTTAACGAGCAGTACTTC.

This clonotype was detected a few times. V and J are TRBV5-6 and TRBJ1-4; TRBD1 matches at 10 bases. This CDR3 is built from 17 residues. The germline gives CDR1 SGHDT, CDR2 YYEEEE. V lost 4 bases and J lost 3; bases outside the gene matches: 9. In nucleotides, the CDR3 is TGTGCCAGCAGCCATCGACAGGGGGCTATAGCTAATGAAAAACTGTTTTTT. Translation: CASSHRQGAIANEKLFF.